The next 8 T cell receptor beta chains were all read from a single sample in a study of blood T cell repertoires in COVID-19. TCRdb keeps only in-frame clones here, not all; method: immunoSEQ multiplex PCR. Of under 130,000 clones detected, approximately 81% appear once; the ten largest clones hold 30% to 45%. Sequenced sample: peripheral blood. These receptors all stem from a man older than 75 with acute or convalescent COVID-19.

The chain couples TRBV10-3 to TRBJ2-5, with 11 positions matching TRBD1. The ends lost 9 bases at V and 2 bases at J; junction bases unmatched: 2. The germline CDR1 and CDR2 sequences are ENHRY and SYGVKD. The CDR3 runs 13 residues. Here the CDR3 DNA reads TGTGCCATAGGGACAGGGGGGCAAGAGACCCAGTACTTC. This codes for CAIGTGGQETQYF.

The chain employs TRBV3-1 (or the pseudogene TRBV3-2) and TRBJ1-1; D gene uncertain. CDR3 length: 14 residues. Germline V gene lookup returns CDR1 LGHDT and CDR2 YNNKEL (reference sequence). The V gene lost 3 bases and the J gene lost 4 bases, with 12 bases spanning the gap. CDR3 DNA: TGTGCCAGCAGCCATAATCAGAAGTCCACTGAAGCTTTCTTT. As protein: CASSHNQKSTEAFF.

This chain joins TRBV27 and TRBJ1-6; D gene ambiguous. Germline values: CDR1 MNHEY, CDR2 SMNVEV (reference sequence). CDR3 length equals 15 residues. V lost 4 bases to trimming and J lost 10 bases, with 17 bases between them. This CDR3 reads CASSSFANGRSPLHF. CDR3 in DNA: TGTGCCAGCAGTTCCTTTGCTAACGGGAGGTCACCCCTCCACTTT.

The chain carries TRBV5-1 and TRBJ2-5, with TRBD2 matching 10 bases. With 0 bases clipped from V and 2 bases from J, the junction kept 7 bases outside the gene matches. The germline CDR1 and CDR2 sequences are SGHRS and YFSETQ. CDR3 length equals 17 residues. DNA of the CDR3: TGCGCCAGCAGCTTGGATGTTCTAGCGGGAGTTCAAGAGACCCAGTACTTC. Amino acid sequence: CASSLDVLAGVQETQYF.

CDR3 protein: CASSVAPSTDTQYF. The CDR3, as DNA: TGTGCCAGCAGCGTAGCTCCTAGCACAGATACGCAGTATTTT. This chain links TRBV9 with TRBJ2-3; D gene uncertain. The V gene lost 0 bases and the J gene lost 0 bases, with 5 bases spanning the gap. The CDR3 covers 14 residues. The germline gives CDR1 SGDLS, CDR2 YYNGEE.

This clone was found once. This chain links TRBV19 with TRBJ2-1; 9 bases map to TRBD2. J lost 8 bases, V lost 5 bases, and 7 bases had no gene match. The CDR3 has 14 residues. The germline gives CDR1 LNHDA, CDR2 SQIVND (reference sequence). CDR3 bases: TGTGCCAGTAGTGTACAGACTAGCGGAGATGAGCAGTTCTTC. Encoded protein: CASSVQTSGDEQFF.

J is TRBJ2-2 and V is TRBV6-5, with D perhaps matching TRBD2 (5 bases). The CDR3 consists of 12 residues. Trimming took off 10 bases at V and 5 bases at J, with 11 bases between the two ends. Germline V gene sequence: CDR1 MNHEY, CDR2 SVGAGI. The CDR3 region has the DNA TGTGCCACCTTCCGGGGTACCGGGGAGCTGTTTTTT. Residues: CATFRGTGELFF.

V gene TRBV7-9 combines with J gene TRBJ1-2; TRBD1 agrees at 10 bases. Trimming removed 3 bases from V and 5 bases from J; junction bases left unmatched: 6. CDR1 and CDR2 from the germline V gene are SEHNR and FQNEAQ (reference sequence). This CDR3 region has 15 residues. In nucleotides, the CDR3 is TGTGCCAGCAGCTTTTGGACAGGGGGAGAGTATGGCTACACCTTC. Translating it yields CASSFWTGGEYGYTF.